This TCR beta chain was sequenced for a study of Tregs in tolerant kidney transplant recipients. Study results and caveats: No direct test of biological reproducibility was done here.

Measured with immunoSEQ multiplex PCR; TCRdb has only the in-frame clones, and not every one. This repertoire includes under 30,000 clones. Note on this clone: The antigen is unknown. The read gets to within 3 residues of the CDR3 end, and the germline J gene fills in the rest.

Germline lookup yields CDR1 SGHTA and CDR2 FQGNSA. Trimming left V 3 bases short and J 5 bases short, with 12 bases between. The CDR3 covers 14 residues. Recipients received nonmyeloablative bone marrow transplants from related graft donors, with transient mixed chimerism. Thawed PBMCs were FACS-sorted into unstimulated CD4+CD25+CD127- regulatory T cells, CD4+CD25- non-regulatory cells, CD4 and CD8 cells. The V call is TRBV7-2, the J call TRBJ2-3; D may be TRBD1 (6 bases). The sample in question was CD4+ T cells from blood (PBMCs), obtained 6 months after the transplant. This TCR derives from a human patient who received a combined kidney and bone marrow transplant. Some T cells may be the graft donor's. The CDR3 bases that were read are TGTGCCAGCAGCTTCTGGAGAGGGGGAGATACG. It is translated as CASSFWRGGDT. The full CDR3 protein is CASSFWRGGDTQYF.